Presented here are 15 T cell receptor beta chains from one specimen sequenced in a study of human T cells and chemical hapten exposure. Time point meaning: patch test 3, about 24 weeks after DPC sensitization. Treatment here: therapeutic diphenylcyclopropenone sensitization with weekly scalp DPC. MiXCR, applied by TCRdb to the RACE reads, yields one record per CDR3 protein. In the table there are roughly 100,000 distinct CDR3 sequences, under 40% of which are singletons. The sequences come from whole blood, collected in connection with sensitization to the hapten diphenylcyclopropenone (DPC). These receptors all come from a man aged 35 to 55 with alopecia areata. Some clones in this sample may be carry-over from other donors' samples.

There are a few counts of this clonotype. The chain joins TRBV5-1 to TRBJ2-7; D is unclear. The germline V and J ends were trimmed by 0 bases and 2 bases, with 3 bases remaining between them. Germline V gene data show CDR1 as SGHRS and CDR2 as YFSETQ. The CDR3 is made up of 12 amino acids. DNA of the CDR3: TGCGCCAGCAGCTTGGGGGCCTACGAGCAGTACTTC. This gives the protein CASSLGAYEQYF. The whole variable domain, filled in from reference TRBV5-1 and TRBJ2-7, reads KAGVTQTPRYLIKTRGQQVTLSCSPISGHRSVSWYQQTPGQGLQFLFEYFSETQRNKGNFPGRFSGRQFSNSRSEMNVSTLELGDSALYLCASSLGAYEQYFGPGTRLTVT.

About this clonotype itself: The missing conserved phenylalanine or tryptophan at the end of this CDR3 makes a read error likely. Because the CDR3's place on the DNA is in doubt, the DNA is left out and the CDR3 is given as listed by TCRdb. The chain combines TRBV28 with TRBJ2-1; TRBD1, the table's D call, was not compared with the DNA. Germline CDR1 reads MDHEN; CDR2 reads SYDVKM. The length of the CDR3 is 14 amino acids, counting both ends. This CDR3 is CASKDRVSYNEQCG.

The genes are TRBV2 and TRBJ1-5; D ambiguous. This CDR3 is 16 amino acids long. CDR1 SNHLY and CDR2 FYNNEI come from the germline V gene. V dropped 4 bases and J dropped 1 base, with 14 bases sitting between them. CDR3 sequence: CASSVRRTDSNQPQHF. CDR3 nucleotide sequence: TGTGCCAGCAGTGTTCGCCGGACGGACAGCAATCAGCCCCAGCATTTT.

This chain uses TRBV7-8 with TRBJ2-5, with 8 bases lining up with TRBD1. This CDR3 has 14 residues. J lost 5 bases, V lost 7 bases, and 9 bases had no gene match. CDR1 and CDR2 from the germline V gene are SGHVS and FQNEAQ. CDR3 sequence reads: CASTPPGGAETQYF. For the CDR3, the DNA is TGTGCCAGCACCCCTCCAGGGGGCGCGGAGACCCAGTACTTC.

The chain is built from TRBV3-1 and TRBJ1-6, with unresolved D. CDR3 length equals 16 residues. Trimming took off 0 bases at V and 7 bases at J, with 13 bases between the two ends. The germline V gene has CDR1 LGHDT and CDR2 YNNKEL (reference sequence). CDR3 amino acids: CASSQDIADWNSPLHF. CDR3 in DNA: TGTGCCAGCAGCCAAGATATTGCCGATTGGAATTCACCCCTCCACTTT.

This chain links TRBV5-1 with TRBJ1-1; a weak D match, TRBD1 (6 bases). Looked up from germline, CDR1 is SGHRS and CDR2 is YFSETQ. The CDR3 loop spans 14 amino acids. Deletions cut 2 bases from V and 3 bases from J, with 11 bases between. CDR3 protein: CASSFANRDTEAFF. CDR3 DNA: TGCGCCAGCAGCTTCGCAAACAGGGACACTGAAGCTTTCTTT.

This clonotype was observed a handful of times. The J gene is TRBJ2-7, the V gene TRBV29-1; no reliable D call. Germline-derived CDR1 and CDR2 are SQVTM and ANQGSEA. This CDR3 has 12 residues. V gave up 7 bases and J gave up 3 bases, with 13 bases separating them. CDR3 in DNA: TGCAGCGGACGCGCGAATAGCTACGAGCAGTACTTC. It yields the protein CSGRANSYEQYF.

The J gene is TRBJ2-1, the V gene TRBV9, with TRBD2 matching 12 bases. The CDR3 extends over 16 amino acids. CDR1 is SGDLS and CDR2 is YYNGEE in the germline V gene. With 3 bases clipped from V and 8 bases from J, the junction kept 9 bases outside the gene matches. In DNA, the CDR3 is TGTGCCAGCAGCGCTGCGACTAGCGGGAGTTTCCATGAGCAGTTCTTC. Its translation: CASSAATSGSFHEQFF.

V and J are TRBV5-1 and TRBJ2-7; 9 positions agree with TRBD1. Germline V gene sequence: CDR1 SGHRS, CDR2 YFSETQ. Trimming cost V 4 bases and J 2 bases; bases outside gene matches: 10. This CDR3 is 16 amino acids long. The CDR3 nucleotides are TGCGCCAGCAGCCCCTTACCGGGACAGGGAGCCTACGAGCAGTACTTC. This sequence encodes CASSPLPGQGAYEQYF.

In this sample, this clonotype turned up a few times. The chain employs TRBV12-3 or TRBV12-4 and TRBJ2-7; 11 bases agree with TRBD2. V lost 3 bases, J lost 6 bases, and 4 bases stayed unmatched. The CDR3 is made up of 14 amino acids. The CDR3 DNA sequence: TGTGCCAGCAGTTTCACTAGCGGGAGAGGCGAGCAGTACTTC. This translates into CASSFTSGRGEQYF.

The genes are TRBV6-2 or TRBV6-3 and TRBJ1-5; perhaps TRBD1 as D (5 bases). V lost 2 bases and J lost 7, with 12 bases in between. The germline gives CDR1 MNHEY, CDR2 SVGEGT. The CDR3 sequence is 14 residues long. The CDR3: CASSYVQGRQPQHF. As DNA, the CDR3 is TGTGCCAGCAGTTACGTGCAGGGCAGGCAGCCCCAGCATTTT.

This clonotype was recorded a few times. The chain employs TRBV29-1 and TRBJ1-1, with 9 positions matching TRBD1. This CDR3 is 13 amino acids long. Trimming cost V 4 bases and J 3 bases; bases outside gene matches: 3. Per the germline V gene, CDR1 is SQVTM and CDR2 is ANQGSEA. CDR3 bases: TGCAGCGTTGGGGACAGGGCCTACACTGAAGCTTTCTTT. This translates into CSVGDRAYTEAFF.

This chain joins TRBV6-2 or TRBV6-3 and TRBJ1-2; D ambiguous. The V gene lost 3 bases and the J gene lost 8 bases, with 16 bases spanning the gap. CDR3 length: 14 residues. Germline CDR1 is MNHEY and CDR2 is SVGEGT. The CDR3 is CASSYDGVPRGYTF. The CDR3 DNA is TGTGCCAGCAGTTATGACGGGGTCCCTCGAGGCTACACCTTC.

This chain joins TRBV7-2 and TRBJ1-1; no clear D. The CDR3 length is 13 residues. V lost 3 bases to trimming and J lost 3 bases, with 8 bases between them. Germline V CDR1 and CDR2: SGHTA, FQGNSA. The CDR3 nucleotides read TGTGCCAGCAGCTTTATGGAGGACACTGAAGCTTTCTTT. It encodes CASSFMEDTEAFF.

CDR3 sequence (DNA): TGCGCCAGCAGCTTGCCCCACTATACGCAGTATTTT. It translates to CASSLPHYTQYF. The chain carries TRBV5-1 and TRBJ2-3, with D unresolved. CDR3 length: 12 amino acids. Germline CDR1 SGHRS, CDR2 YFSETQ. Trimming pared 1 base from V and 7 bases from J, leaving 7 bases between.